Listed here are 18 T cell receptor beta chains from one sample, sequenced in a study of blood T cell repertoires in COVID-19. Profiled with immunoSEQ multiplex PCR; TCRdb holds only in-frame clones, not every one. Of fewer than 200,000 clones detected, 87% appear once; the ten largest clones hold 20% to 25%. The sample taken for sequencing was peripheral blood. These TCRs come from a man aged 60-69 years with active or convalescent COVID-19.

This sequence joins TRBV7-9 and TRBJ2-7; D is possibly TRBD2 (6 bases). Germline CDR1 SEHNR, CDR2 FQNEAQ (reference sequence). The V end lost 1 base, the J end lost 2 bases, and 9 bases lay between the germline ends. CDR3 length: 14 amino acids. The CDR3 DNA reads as TGTGCCAGCAGCTTAGTAGGACTACCCTACGAGCAGTACTTC. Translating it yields CASSLVGLPYEQYF.

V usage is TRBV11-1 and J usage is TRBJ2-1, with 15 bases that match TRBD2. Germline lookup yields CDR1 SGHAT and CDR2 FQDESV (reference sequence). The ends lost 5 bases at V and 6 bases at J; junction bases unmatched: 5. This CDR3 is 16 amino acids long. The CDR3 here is CASSPGLAGGPNEQFF. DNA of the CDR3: TGTGCCAGCAGCCCTGGACTAGCGGGGGGGCCCAATGAGCAGTTCTTC.

The CDR3 loop reads CASSEGRGWDRFF. The DNA for the CDR3 is TGTGCCAGCAGTGAAGGTCGAGGGTGGGACAGGTTTTTT. V is TRBV2 and J is TRBJ1-4, with 7 positions matching TRBD1. The length of the CDR3 is 13 residues. V dropped 1 base and J dropped 16; count of bases not matched to a gene: 9. From germline, CDR1 is SNHLY and CDR2 FYNNEI.

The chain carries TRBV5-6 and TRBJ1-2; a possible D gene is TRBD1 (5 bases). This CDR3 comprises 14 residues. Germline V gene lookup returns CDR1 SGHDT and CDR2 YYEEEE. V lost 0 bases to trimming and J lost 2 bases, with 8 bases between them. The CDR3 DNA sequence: TGTGCCAGCAGCTTGGACAGGCGAAACTATGGCTACACCTTC. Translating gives CASSLDRRNYGYTF.

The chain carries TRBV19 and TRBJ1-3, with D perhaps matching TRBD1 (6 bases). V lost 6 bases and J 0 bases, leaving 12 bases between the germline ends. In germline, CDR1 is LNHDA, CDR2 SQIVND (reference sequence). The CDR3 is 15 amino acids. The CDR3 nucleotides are TGTGCCAGTAGCGGACAGCCGTACTCTGGAAACACCATATATTTT. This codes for CASSGQPYSGNTIYF. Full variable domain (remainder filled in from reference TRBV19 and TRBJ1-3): DGGITQSPKYLFRKEGQNVTLSCEQNLNHDAMYWYRQDPGQGLRLIYYSQIVNDFQKGDIAEGYSVSREKKESFPLTVTSAQKNPTAFYLCASSGQPYSGNTIYFGEGSWLTVV.

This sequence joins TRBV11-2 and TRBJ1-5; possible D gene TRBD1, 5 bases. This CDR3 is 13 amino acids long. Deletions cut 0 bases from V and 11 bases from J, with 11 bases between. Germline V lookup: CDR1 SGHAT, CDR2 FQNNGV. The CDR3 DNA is TGTGCCAGCAGCTTAGAGGGGCGGTCAGCCCAGCATTTT. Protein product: CASSLEGRSAQHF.

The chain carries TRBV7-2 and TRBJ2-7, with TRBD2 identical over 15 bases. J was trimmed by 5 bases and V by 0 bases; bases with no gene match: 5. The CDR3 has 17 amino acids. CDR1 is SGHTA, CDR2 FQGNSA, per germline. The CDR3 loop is CASSLALWTSGGDEQYF. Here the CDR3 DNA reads TGTGCCAGCAGCTTAGCGTTGTGGACTAGCGGGGGGGACGAGCAGTACTTC.

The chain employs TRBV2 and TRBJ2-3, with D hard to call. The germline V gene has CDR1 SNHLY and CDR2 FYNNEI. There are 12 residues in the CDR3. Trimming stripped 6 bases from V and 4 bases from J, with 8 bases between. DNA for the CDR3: TGTGCCAGCAGGTTAGACTCAGATACGCAGTATTTT. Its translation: CASRLDSDTQYF.

This CDR3 is CATHSRVMNTEAFF. As DNA, the CDR3 is TGCGCCACTCATTCCAGGGTCATGAACACTGAAGCTTTCTTT. The V call is TRBV5-1, the J call TRBJ1-1; D may be TRBD1 (5 bases). The germline CDR1 and CDR2 sequences are SGHRS and YFSETQ. V lost 9 bases and J lost 0, with 15 bases in between. This CDR3 has 14 residues.

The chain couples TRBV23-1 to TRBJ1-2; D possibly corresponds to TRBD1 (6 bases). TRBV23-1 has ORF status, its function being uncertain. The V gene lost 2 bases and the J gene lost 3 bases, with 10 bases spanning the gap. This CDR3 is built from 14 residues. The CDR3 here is CASSQHRVDYGYTF. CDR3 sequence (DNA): TGCGCCAGCAGTCAACACAGGGTCGACTATGGCTACACCTTC.

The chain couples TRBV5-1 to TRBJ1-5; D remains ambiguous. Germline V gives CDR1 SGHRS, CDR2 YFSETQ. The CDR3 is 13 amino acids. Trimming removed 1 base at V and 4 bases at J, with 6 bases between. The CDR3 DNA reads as TGCGCCAGCAGCTTGAGCGGGAATCAGCCCCAGCATTTT. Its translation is CASSLSGNQPQHF.

The CDR3 sequence is CASSQGGGNTGELFF. CDR3 bases: TGTGCCAGCAGCCAGGGCGGGGGTAACACCGGGGAGCTGTTTTTT. V gene TRBV14 combines with J gene TRBJ2-2; 7 bases match TRBD2. The CDR3 has 15 amino acids. V was pared by 3 bases and J by 2 bases, with 3 bases of the junction left unmatched. Germline assignment: CDR1 SGHDN and CDR2 FVKESK.

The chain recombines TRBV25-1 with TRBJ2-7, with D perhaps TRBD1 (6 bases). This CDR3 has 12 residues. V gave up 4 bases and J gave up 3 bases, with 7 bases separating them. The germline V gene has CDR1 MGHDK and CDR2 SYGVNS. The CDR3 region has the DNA TGTGCCAGCAGTGCACAGGGCTACGAGCAGTACTTC. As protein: CASSAQGYEQYF.

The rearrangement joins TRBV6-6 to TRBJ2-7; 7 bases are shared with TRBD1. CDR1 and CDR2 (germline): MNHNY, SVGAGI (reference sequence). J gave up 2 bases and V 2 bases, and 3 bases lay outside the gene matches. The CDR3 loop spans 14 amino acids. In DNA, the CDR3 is TGTGCCAGCAGTTACCCCGGGACAGCCTACGAGCAGTACTTC. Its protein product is CASSYPGTAYEQYF.

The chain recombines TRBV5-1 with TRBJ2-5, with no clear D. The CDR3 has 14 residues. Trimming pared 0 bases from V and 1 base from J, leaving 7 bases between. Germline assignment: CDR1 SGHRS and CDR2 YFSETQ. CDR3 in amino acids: CASSLVSGQETQYF. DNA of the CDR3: TGCGCCAGCAGCTTGGTGTCCGGCCAAGAGACCCAGTACTTC.

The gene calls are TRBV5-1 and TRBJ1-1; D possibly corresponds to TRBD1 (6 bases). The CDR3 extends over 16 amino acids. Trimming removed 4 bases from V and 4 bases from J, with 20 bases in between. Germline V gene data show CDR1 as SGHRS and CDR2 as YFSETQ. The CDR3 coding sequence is TGCGCCAGCAGCACGGGACGGAGCCTAGGGGGCACTGAAGCTTTCTTT. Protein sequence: CASSTGRSLGGTEAFF. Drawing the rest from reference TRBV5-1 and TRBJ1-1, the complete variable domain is KAGVTQTPRYLIKTRGQQVTLSCSPISGHRSVSWYQQTPGQGLQFLFEYFSETQRNKGNFPGRFSGRQFSNSRSEMNVSTLELGDSALYLCASSTGRSLGGTEAFFGQGTRLTVV.

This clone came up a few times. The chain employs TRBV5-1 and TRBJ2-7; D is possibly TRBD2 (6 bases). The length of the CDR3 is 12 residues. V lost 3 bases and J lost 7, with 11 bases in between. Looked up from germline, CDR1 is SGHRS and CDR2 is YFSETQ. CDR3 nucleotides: TGCGCCAGCAGCTCGGACGGGAGTGAGCAGTACTTC. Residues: CASSSDGSEQYF.

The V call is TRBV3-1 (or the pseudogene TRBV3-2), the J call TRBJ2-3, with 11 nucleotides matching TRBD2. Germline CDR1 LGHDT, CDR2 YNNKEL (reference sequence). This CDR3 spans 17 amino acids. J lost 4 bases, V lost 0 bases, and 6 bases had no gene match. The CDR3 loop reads CASSQDSTSGVPDTQYF. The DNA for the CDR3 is TGTGCCAGCAGCCAAGATTCGACTAGCGGGGTTCCAGATACGCAGTATTTT.